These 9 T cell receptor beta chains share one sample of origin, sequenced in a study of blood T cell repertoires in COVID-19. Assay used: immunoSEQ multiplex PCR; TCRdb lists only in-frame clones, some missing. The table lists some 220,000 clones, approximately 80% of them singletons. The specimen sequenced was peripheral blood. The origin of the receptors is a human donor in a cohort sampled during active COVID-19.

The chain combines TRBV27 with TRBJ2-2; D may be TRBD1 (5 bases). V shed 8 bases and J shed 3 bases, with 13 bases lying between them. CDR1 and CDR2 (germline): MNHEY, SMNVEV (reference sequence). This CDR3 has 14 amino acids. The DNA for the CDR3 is TGTGCCAGCTGTAGGACAATCGACACCGGGGAGCTGTTTTTT. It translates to CASCRTIDTGELFF.

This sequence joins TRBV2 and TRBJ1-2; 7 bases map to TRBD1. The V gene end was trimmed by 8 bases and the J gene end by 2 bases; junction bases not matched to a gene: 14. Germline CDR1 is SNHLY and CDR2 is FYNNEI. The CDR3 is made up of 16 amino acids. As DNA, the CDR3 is TGTGCCAGCTATGACAGGGTCGCCGCTTCGAACTATGGCTACACCTTC. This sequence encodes CASYDRVAASNYGYTF.

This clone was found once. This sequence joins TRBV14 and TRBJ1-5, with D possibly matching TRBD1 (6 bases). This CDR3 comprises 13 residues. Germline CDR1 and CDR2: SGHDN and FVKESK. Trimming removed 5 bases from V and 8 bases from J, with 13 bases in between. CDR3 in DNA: TGTGCCAGCAGCTCAGGGGCCTTTAAGCCCCAGCATTTT. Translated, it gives CASSSGAFKPQHF.

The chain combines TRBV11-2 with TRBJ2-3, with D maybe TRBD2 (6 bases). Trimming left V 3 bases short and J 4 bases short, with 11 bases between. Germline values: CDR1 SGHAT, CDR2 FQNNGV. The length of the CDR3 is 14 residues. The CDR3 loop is CASSFGSWADTQYF. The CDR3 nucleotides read TGTGCCAGCAGCTTCGGGAGCTGGGCAGATACGCAGTATTTT.

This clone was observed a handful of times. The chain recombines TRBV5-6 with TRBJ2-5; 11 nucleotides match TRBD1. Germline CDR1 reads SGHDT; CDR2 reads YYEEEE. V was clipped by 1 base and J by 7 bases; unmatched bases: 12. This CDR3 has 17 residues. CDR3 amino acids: CASSLPGTGGARGTQYF. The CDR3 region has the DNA TGTGCCAGCAGCTTGCCCGGGACAGGGGGGGCCAGAGGGACCCAGTACTTC.

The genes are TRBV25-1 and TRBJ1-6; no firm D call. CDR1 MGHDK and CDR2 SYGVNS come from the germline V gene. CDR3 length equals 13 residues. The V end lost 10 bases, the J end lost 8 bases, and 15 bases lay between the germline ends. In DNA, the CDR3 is TGTGCCATCTATTTTACCCCGCATTCACCCCTCCACTTT. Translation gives CAIYFTPHSPLHF.

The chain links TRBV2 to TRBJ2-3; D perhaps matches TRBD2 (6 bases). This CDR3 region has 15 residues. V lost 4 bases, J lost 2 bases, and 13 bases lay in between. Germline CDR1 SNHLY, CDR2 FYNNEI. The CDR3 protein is CASSAWGTLTDTQYF. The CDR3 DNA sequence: TGTGCCAGCAGTGCGTGGGGGACTCTCACAGATACGCAGTATTTT.

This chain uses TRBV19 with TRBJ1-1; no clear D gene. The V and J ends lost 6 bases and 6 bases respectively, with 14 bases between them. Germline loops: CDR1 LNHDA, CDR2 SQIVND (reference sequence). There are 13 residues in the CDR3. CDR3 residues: CASRPQMRSEAFF. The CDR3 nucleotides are TGTGCCAGTAGACCCCAAATGCGCTCTGAAGCTTTCTTT.

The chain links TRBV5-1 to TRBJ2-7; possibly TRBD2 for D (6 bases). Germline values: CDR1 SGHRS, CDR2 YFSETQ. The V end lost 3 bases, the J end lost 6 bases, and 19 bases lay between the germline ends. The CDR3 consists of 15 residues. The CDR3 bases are TGCGCCAGCAGCTCGTCCACTAGCCGATTAGGCGAGCAGTACTTC. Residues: CASSSSTSRLGEQYF.